The entry below gives a single T cell receptor (beta chain) sequence along with its context. Antigen: not known. There are 16 residues in the CDR3. CDR1 and CDR2 from the germline V gene are ENHRY and SYGVKD. V shed 6 bases and J 5 bases; nucleotides not matched to a gene: 10. This entry is derived from a study of T cell responses to AZD1222 COVID-19 vaccine. Study results and caveats: Regions 160-218 and 743-854 held dominance among vaccine-associated CD4 TCRs, which spanned spike. Two AZD1222 doses significantly raised spike-specific TCR breadth and depth over controls. Reports say nearly half of spike-specific TCRs go after unmutated variant regions.

Sequencing was performed with immunoSEQ multiplex PCR; in TCRdb, only in-frame clones are kept and a portion is missing. The profile covers 170,000 or so clones, with approximately 90% appearing a single time and over 1.2% taken by the ten largest. The TCR sequence derives from an adult in good health. This sample comprised peripheral blood, obtained on day 0 of AZD1222 vaccination. The chain has TRBV10-3 and TRBJ2-3; the match to TRBD2 covers 11 bases. The DNA of the CDR3 is TGTGCCATCAGCCCACGGGGGCTAGCGGGGGGAGATACGCAGTATTTT. Its protein product is CAISPRGLAGGDTQYF.